The 19 T cell receptor beta chains listed next were all sequenced from one sample in a study of blood T cell repertoires in COVID-19. Sequencing used immunoSEQ multiplex PCR; TCRdb keeps in-frame clones, though not all of them. The table shows 250,000 to 350,000 clones, with about 89% occurring only once. Source material: peripheral blood. All receptors derive from a man aged 25-45 years with acute or convalescent COVID-19.

This chain connects TRBV19 to TRBJ1-5; D is unresolved. This CDR3 has 13 amino acids. Germline CDR1 LNHDA, CDR2 SQIVND (reference sequence). With 6 bases removed from V and 6 bases from J, the gap between germline ends came to 12 bases. The CDR3 DNA sequence: TGTGCCAGTAGGTCGTCTCGCGTTCAGCCCCAGCATTTT. Translated, it gives CASRSSRVQPQHF.

In the case of this clone: Other nucleotide sequences from this sample produce the same CDR3. CDR3 residues: CASSVDREGTEAFF. The CDR3 nucleotides read TGTGCCAGCAGCGTAGACAGGGAGGGGACTGAAGCTTTCTTT. V is TRBV9 and J is TRBJ1-1, with a weak D call TRBD1 (6 bases). The germline CDR1 and CDR2 sequences are SGDLS and YYNGEE. The CDR3 extends over 14 amino acids. The V end lost 0 bases, the J end lost 5 bases, and 11 bases lay between the germline ends.

The chain recombines TRBV10-3 with TRBJ1-3; D perhaps matches TRBD1 (5 bases). The CDR3 has 14 amino acids. CDR1 ENHRY and CDR2 SYGVKD come from the germline V gene. V gave up 4 bases and J gave up 2 bases, with 9 bases separating them. In nucleotides, the CDR3 is TGTGCCATCAGTGCACAGGAAGCTGGAAACACCATATATTTT. This encodes CAISAQEAGNTIYF.

The CDR3 DNA is TGTGCCAGCAGTCCGTTAACAGGGGCCCAGGGTCCCCAGCATTTT. It is translated as CASSPLTGAQGPQHF. The chain couples TRBV28 to TRBJ1-5, with 7 bases matching TRBD1. Germline V gene data show CDR1 as MDHEN and CDR2 as SYDVKM. Germline trimming cut 5 bases from V and 10 bases from J; bases unmatched to any gene: 14. This CDR3 has 15 residues.

A few counts support this clone. The CDR3 nucleotides are TGTGCCAGCCTGTCCGGGAACACTGAAGCTTTCTTT. Translation gives CASLSGNTEAFF. V usage is TRBV28 and J usage is TRBJ1-1; D unresolved. Between the trimmed V and J ends, which lost 8 bases and 1 base, there was a span of 8 bases. Germline CDR1 MDHEN, CDR2 SYDVKM. The CDR3 length is 12 residues.

The V and J genes are TRBV4-1 and TRBJ2-7; weak D call: TRBD1 (6 bases). Germline V gives CDR1 MGHRA, CDR2 YSYEKL. The V end was cut by 6 bases, the J end by 4 bases, with 13 bases between. This CDR3 contains 13 residues. DNA for the CDR3: TGCGCCAGCAGTCACAAAGGGGGATACGAGCAGTACTTC. Protein: CASSHKGGYEQYF.

J is TRBJ1-1 and V is TRBV28; D unresolved. CDR1 MDHEN and CDR2 SYDVKM come from the germline V gene. V was cut by 6 bases and J by 3 bases, with 5 bases left in between. The CDR3 is made up of 11 amino acids. As DNA, the CDR3 is TGTGCCAGCAGGGCGGACACTGAAGCTTTCTTT. Amino acid sequence: CASRADTEAFF.

This chain joins TRBV28 and TRBJ1-1; 7 positions agree with TRBD1. Germline CDR1 reads MDHEN; CDR2 reads SYDVKM. J lost 2 bases, V lost 8 bases, and 11 bases had no gene match. The CDR3 extends over 15 amino acids. The CDR3 nucleotides read TGTGCCAGCCGAGTTCCAGGGGGAAGAAACACTGAAGCTTTCTTT. This encodes CASRVPGGRNTEAFF.

The CDR3 sequence: CASRPPGHHNEQFF. The CDR3 nucleotides read TGTGCCAGCAGACCCCCGGGACACCACAATGAGCAGTTCTTC. The chain joins TRBV28 to TRBJ2-1; D perhaps matches TRBD1 (6 bases). CDR3 size: 14 residues. The germline CDR1 and CDR2 sequences are MDHEN and SYDVKM. The ends were cut back, 6 bases at V and 5 bases at J, with 14 bases in the middle. The full variable domain, rest sourced from reference TRBV28 and TRBJ2-1, is DVKVTQSSRYLVKRTGEKVFLECVQDMDHENMFWYRQDPGLGLRLIYFSYDVKMKEKGDIPEGYSVSREKKERFSLILESASTNQTSMYLCASRPPGHHNEQFFGPGTRLTVL.

The chain links TRBV28 to TRBJ1-2; 8 positions agree with TRBD1. The CDR3 length is 14 residues. Germline assignment: CDR1 MDHEN and CDR2 SYDVKM. The ends lost 6 bases at V and 4 bases at J; junction bases unmatched: 7. This CDR3 is CASRSDRGIYGYTF. CDR3 coding DNA: TGTGCCAGCAGATCCGACAGGGGCATCTATGGCTACACCTTC.

The chain links TRBV28 to TRBJ2-7; 7 bases are shared with TRBD2. V was pared by 6 bases and J by 0 bases, with 11 bases of the junction left unmatched. This CDR3 has 16 amino acids. Per the germline V gene, CDR1 is MDHEN and CDR2 is SYDVKM. CDR3 in amino acids: CASRGEGRGLSYEQYF. The CDR3 DNA sequence: TGTGCCAGCAGGGGGGAGGGAAGGGGACTCTCCTACGAGCAGTACTTC.

The CDR3 loop is CAINPGTGVSYEQYF. In DNA form, the CDR3 reads TGTGCCATCAATCCAGGGACAGGGGTTTCGTACGAGCAGTACTTC. The genes are TRBV28 and TRBJ2-7; TRBD1 matches at 10 bases. The V and J ends lost 10 bases and 4 bases, in that order; junction bases with no gene match: 13. There are 15 residues in the CDR3. In germline, CDR1 is MDHEN, CDR2 SYDVKM.

The V call is TRBV12-3 or TRBV12-4, the J call TRBJ2-7; tentatively, D is TRBD2 (5 bases). This CDR3 has 12 residues. Trimming took off 8 bases at V and 4 bases at J, with 12 bases between the two ends. The CDR3 spells CASSRSGYEQYF. CDR3 nucleotides: TGTGCCAGCTCGCGGTCGGGGTACGAGCAGTACTTC.

The chain joins TRBV9 to TRBJ2-2, with D uncertain. V lost 3 bases to trimming and J lost 2 bases, with 5 bases between them. The CDR3 sequence is 13 residues long. The germline CDR1 and CDR2 sequences are SGDLS and YYNGEE. The CDR3 DNA reads as TGTGCCAGCAGCGGTTTAAACACCGGGGAGCTGTTTTTT. Translation: CASSGLNTGELFF. The variable domain in full, with the rest retrieved from reference TRBV9 and TRBJ2-2, is DSGVTQTPKHLITATGQRVTLRCSPRSGDLSVYWYQQSLDQGLQFLIQYYNGEERAKGNILERFSAQQFPDLHSELNLSSLELGDSALYFCASSGLNTGELFFGEGSRLTVL.

The chain carries TRBV27 and TRBJ1-1, with 8 bases matching TRBD1. V dropped 6 bases and J dropped 3; count of bases not matched to a gene: 9. Germline V gene lookup returns CDR1 MNHEY and CDR2 SMNVEV (reference sequence). The CDR3 covers 15 residues. The CDR3 sequence is CASRPLTGVYTEAFF. The CDR3 coding sequence is TGTGCCAGCAGGCCCTTGACAGGGGTGTACACTGAAGCTTTCTTT.

J is TRBJ1-1 and V is TRBV7-9; TRBD1 might be the D (6 bases). Germline V gene sequence: CDR1 SEHNR, CDR2 FQNEAQ (reference sequence). V dropped 8 bases and J dropped 0 bases, with 13 bases sitting between them. This CDR3 has 14 amino acids. The CDR3 spells CASHRTAMNTEAFF. DNA for the CDR3: TGTGCCAGCCACAGGACAGCCATGAACACTGAAGCTTTCTTT. Full variable domain (remainder filled in from reference TRBV7-9 and TRBJ1-1): DTGVSQNPRHKITKRGQNVTFRCDPISEHNRLYWYRQTLGQGPEFLTYFQNEAQLEKSRLLSDRFSAERPKGSFSTLEIQRTEQGDSAMYLCASHRTAMNTEAFFGQGTRLTVV.

This rearrangement joins TRBV7-8 to TRBJ2-7, with 12 bases fitting TRBD2. The germline V gene has CDR1 SGHVS and CDR2 FQNEAQ. CDR3 length: 18 residues. V lost 1 base to trimming and J lost 0 bases; unmatched junction nucleotides: 7. The CDR3 region is CASSLGASGGGISYEQYF. In DNA, the CDR3 is TGTGCCAGCAGCTTAGGTGCTAGCGGGGGGGGTATCTCCTACGAGCAGTACTTC.

This clone occurred once. V usage is TRBV10-2 and J usage is TRBJ1-6; TRBD1 matches at 7 bases. The CDR3 runs 14 residues. Trimming cost V 5 bases and J 7 bases; bases outside gene matches: 5. CDR1 is WSHSY, CDR2 SAAADI, per germline. DNA of the CDR3: TGCGCCAGCAGTCGACAGGGTGTAAATTCACCCCTCCACTTT. Translation: CASSRQGVNSPLHF.

This clone was observed a few times. The J gene is TRBJ1-5, the V gene TRBV18; 10 nucleotides align to TRBD1. The CDR3 runs 15 residues. Germline loops: CDR1 KGHSH, CDR2 LQKENI. The V segment lost 4 bases and the J segment 7 bases; nucleotides outside the gene matches: 7. The CDR3 DNA sequence: TGTGCCAGCTCACTAAGACAGGGGGCGGGACAGCCCCAGCATTTT. Residues: CASSLRQGAGQPQHF.